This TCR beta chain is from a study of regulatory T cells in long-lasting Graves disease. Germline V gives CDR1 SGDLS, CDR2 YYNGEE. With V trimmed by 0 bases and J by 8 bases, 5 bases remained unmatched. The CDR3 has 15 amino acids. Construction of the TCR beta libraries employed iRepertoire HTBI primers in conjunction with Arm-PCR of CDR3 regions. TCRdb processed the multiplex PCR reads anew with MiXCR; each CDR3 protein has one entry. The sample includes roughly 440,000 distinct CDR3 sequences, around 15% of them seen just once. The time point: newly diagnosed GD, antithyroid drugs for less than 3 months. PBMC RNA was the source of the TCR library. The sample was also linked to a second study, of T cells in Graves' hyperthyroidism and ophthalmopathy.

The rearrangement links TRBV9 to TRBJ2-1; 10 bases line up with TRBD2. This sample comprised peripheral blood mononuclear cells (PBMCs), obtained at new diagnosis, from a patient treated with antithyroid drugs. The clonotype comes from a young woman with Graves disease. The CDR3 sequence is CASSVGLAGFHEQFF. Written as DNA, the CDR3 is TGTGCCAGCAGCGTAGGACTAGCGGGTTTTCATGAGCAGTTCTTC.